Included here is one T cell receptor (beta chain) sequence, with context. Antigen unknown. The table came from immunoSEQ multiplex PCR; TCRdb's copy has only in-frame clones and leaves some out. The sample records about 63,000 clones, 89% being singletons. The data stem from a study of cytomegalovirus exposure and HLA in healthy donors. Study observations and caveats: Cytomegalovirus-associated TCR beta chains were listed, numbering some 150.

Sequenced material: PBMCs. The receptor was isolated from a woman aged 18-29 years in good health and CMV-seronegative.

CDR3 nucleotide sequence: TGTGCCAGCAGCTTCTACAGCAATAGCAATCAGCCCCAGCATTTT. Translated: CASSFYSNSNQPQHF. V usage is TRBV7-2 and J usage is TRBJ1-5, with D unresolved. The ends were cut back, 3 bases at V and 0 bases at J, with 9 bases in the middle. This CDR3 region has 15 residues. Germline V gene sequence: CDR1 SGHTA, CDR2 FQGNSA. The variable domain in full, completed from reference TRBV7-2 and TRBJ1-5, reads GAGVSQSPSNKVTEKGKDVELRCDPISGHTALYWYRQSLGQGLEFLIYFQGNSAPDKSGLPSDRFSAERTGGSVSTLTIQRTQQEDSAVYLCASSFYSNSNQPQHFGDGTRLSIL.